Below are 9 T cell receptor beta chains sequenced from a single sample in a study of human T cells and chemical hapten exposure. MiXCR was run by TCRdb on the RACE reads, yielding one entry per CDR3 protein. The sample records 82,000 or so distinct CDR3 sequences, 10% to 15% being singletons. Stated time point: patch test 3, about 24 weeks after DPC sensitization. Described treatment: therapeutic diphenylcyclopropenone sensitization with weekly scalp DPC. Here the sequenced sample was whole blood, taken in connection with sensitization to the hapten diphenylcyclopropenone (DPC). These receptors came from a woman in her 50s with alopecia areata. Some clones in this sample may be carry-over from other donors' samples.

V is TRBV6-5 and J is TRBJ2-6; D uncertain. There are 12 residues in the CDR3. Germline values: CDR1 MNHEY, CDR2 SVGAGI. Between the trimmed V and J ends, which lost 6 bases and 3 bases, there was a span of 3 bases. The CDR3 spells CASRVGANVLTF. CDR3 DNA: TGTGCCAGCAGGGTTGGGGCCAACGTCCTGACTTTC.

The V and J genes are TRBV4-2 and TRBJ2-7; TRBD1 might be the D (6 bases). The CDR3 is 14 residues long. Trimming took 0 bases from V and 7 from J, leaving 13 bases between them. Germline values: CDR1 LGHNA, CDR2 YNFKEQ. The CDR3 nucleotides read TGTGCCAGCAGCCAAGATCATAGTAGGGGGGAGCAGTACTTC. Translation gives CASSQDHSRGEQYF.

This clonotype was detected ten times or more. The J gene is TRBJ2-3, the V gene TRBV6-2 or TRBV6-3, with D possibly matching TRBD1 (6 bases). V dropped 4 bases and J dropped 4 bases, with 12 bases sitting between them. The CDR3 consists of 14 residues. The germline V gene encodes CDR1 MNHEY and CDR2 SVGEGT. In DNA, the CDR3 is TGTGCCAGCAGTTTGGAAACAGGGTCAGATACGCAGTATTTT. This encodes CASSLETGSDTQYF.

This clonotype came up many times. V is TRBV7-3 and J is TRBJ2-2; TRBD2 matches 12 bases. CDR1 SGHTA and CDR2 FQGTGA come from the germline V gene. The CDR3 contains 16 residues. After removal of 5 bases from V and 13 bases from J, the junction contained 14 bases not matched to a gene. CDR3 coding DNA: TGTGCCAGCAGCCCGACCCATGCTAGCGGGAGGGGAGGGCTGTTTTTT. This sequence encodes CASSPTHASGRGGLFF.

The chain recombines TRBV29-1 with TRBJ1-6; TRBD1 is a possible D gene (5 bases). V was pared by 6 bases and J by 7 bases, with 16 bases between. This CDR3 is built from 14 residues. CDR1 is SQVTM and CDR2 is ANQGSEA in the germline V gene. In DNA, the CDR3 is TGCAGCGTCACGTTAGGGGCCCGGAATTCACCCCTCCACTTT. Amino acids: CSVTLGARNSPLHF.

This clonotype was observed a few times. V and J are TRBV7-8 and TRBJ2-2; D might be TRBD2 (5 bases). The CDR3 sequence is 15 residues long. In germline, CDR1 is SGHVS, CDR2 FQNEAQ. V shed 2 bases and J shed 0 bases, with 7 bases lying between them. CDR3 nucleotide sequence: TGTGCCAGCAGCTTAACCGGGGCGAACACCGGGGAGCTGTTTTTT. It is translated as CASSLTGANTGELFF.

Written as DNA, the CDR3 is TGTGCCAGCAACCTTATCAGACAGGCCGGGGAGCTGTTTTTT. This translates into CASNLIRQAGELFF. The chain combines TRBV7-8 with TRBJ2-2, with a tentative D call TRBD1 (6 bases). CDR1 SGHVS and CDR2 FQNEAQ come from the germline V gene. This CDR3 has 14 amino acids. The V end lost 7 bases, the J end lost 6 bases, and 15 bases lay between the germline ends.

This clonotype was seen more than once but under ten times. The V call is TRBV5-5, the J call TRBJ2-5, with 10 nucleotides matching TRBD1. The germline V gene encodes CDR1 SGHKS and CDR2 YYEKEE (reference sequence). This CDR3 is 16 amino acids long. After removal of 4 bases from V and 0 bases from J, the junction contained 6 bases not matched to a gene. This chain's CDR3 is CASSPRTGGNQETQYF. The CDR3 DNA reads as TGTGCCAGCAGCCCTCGGACAGGGGGGAACCAAGAGACCCAGTACTTC.

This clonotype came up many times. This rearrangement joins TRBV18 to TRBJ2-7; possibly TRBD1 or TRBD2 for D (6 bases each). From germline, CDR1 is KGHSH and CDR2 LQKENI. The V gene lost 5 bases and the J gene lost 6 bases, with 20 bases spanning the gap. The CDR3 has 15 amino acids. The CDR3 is CASSAIISGAGEQYF. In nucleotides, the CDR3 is TGTGCCAGCTCAGCAATTATTTCGGGGGCAGGCGAGCAGTACTTC.